This T cell receptor beta chain came from a study of cytomegalovirus exposure and HLA in healthy donors. The CDR3 has 15 amino acids. The ends lost 2 bases at V and 3 bases at J; junction bases unmatched: 2. Per the germline V gene, CDR1 is MDHEN and CDR2 is SYDVKM. Study outcomes and limitations: Roughly even sequencing depth across donors was the assumption behind the presence/absence analyses.

On this clone: Its antigen remains unknown. The sample contains more than one DNA sequence encoding this CDR3.

PCR primers comprised 60 Vbeta and 13 Jbeta primers. This table comes from immunoSEQ multiplex PCR, and its TCRdb copy is limited to in-frame clones, with some not included. The data contain around 150,000 clones, roughly 79% of them singletons. Sequenced input: PBMCs. The TCR sequence derives from a man aged 25-40 years in good health and CMV-seropositive. The rearrangement joins TRBV28 to TRBJ1-5, with 9 bases lining up with TRBD1. CDR3 amino acids: CASSLTGGSNQPQHF. The CDR3 nucleotides are TGTGCCAGCAGTTTAACAGGGGGCTCCAATCAGCCCCAGCATTTT.